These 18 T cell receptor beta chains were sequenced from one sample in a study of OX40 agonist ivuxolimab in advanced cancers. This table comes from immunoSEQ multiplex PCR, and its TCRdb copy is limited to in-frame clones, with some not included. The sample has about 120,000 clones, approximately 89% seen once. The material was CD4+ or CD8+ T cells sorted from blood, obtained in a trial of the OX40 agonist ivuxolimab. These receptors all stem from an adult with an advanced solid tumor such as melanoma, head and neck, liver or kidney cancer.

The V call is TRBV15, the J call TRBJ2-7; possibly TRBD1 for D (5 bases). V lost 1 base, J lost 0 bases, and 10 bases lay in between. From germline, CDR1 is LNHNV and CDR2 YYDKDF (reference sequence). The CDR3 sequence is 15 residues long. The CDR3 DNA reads TGTGCCACCAGCAGAGTTCAGGGCAGCTCCTACGAGCAGTACTTC. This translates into CATSRVQGSSYEQYF. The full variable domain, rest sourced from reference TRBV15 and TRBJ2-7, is DAMVIQNPRYQVTQFGKPVTLSCSQTLNHNVMYWYQQKSSQAPKLLFHYYDKDFNNEADTPDNFQSRRPNTSFCFLDIRSPGLGDTAMYLCATSRVQGSSYEQYFGPGTRLTVT.

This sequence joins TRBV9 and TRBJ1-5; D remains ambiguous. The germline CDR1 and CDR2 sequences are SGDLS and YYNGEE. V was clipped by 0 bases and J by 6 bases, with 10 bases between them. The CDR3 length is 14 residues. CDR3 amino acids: CASSVDQFGQPQHF. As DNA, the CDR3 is TGTGCCAGCAGCGTAGATCAATTCGGTCAGCCCCAGCATTTT. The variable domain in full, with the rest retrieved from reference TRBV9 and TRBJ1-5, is DSGVTQTPKHLITATGQRVTLRCSPRSGDLSVYWYQQSLDQGLQFLIQYYNGEERAKGNILERFSAQQFPDLHSELNLSSLELGDSALYFCASSVDQFGQPQHFGDGTRLSIL.

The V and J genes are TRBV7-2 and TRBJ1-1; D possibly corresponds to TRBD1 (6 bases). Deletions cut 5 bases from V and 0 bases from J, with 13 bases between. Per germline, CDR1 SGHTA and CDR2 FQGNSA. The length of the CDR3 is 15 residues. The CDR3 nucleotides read TGTGCCAGCAGCGAGACAGGCGCCCTGAACACTGAAGCTTTCTTT. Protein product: CASSETGALNTEAFF.

The CDR3: CASSLGRGTDTQYF. The CDR3, as DNA: TGTGCCAGCAGCTTAGGGAGGGGCACAGATACGCAGTATTTT. The chain has TRBV7-9 and TRBJ2-3; D is possibly TRBD2 (6 bases). The CDR3 totals 14 residues. Trimming removed 1 base at V and 1 base at J, with 6 bases between. From germline, CDR1 is SEHNR and CDR2 FQNEAQ (reference sequence).

The DNA of the CDR3 is TGTGCCAGCAGAAGATTCGATACCTTGAACACTGAAGCTTTCTTT. This sequence encodes CASRRFDTLNTEAFF. This chain connects TRBV27 to TRBJ1-1, with D uncertain. V lost 6 bases to trimming and J lost 0 bases, with 14 bases between them. Germline-derived CDR1 and CDR2 are MNHEY and SMNVEV (reference sequence). The CDR3 is made up of 15 amino acids.

For the CDR3, the DNA is TGTGCCAGCAGCTTAGCGGGAAATTGGAGGGGCCCGAACACCGGGGAGCTGTTTTTT. Its translation: CASSLAGNWRGPNTGELFF. The rearrangement joins TRBV7-2 to TRBJ2-2, with a possible D match to TRBD2 (6 bases). The CDR3 has 19 amino acids. The germline CDR1 and CDR2 sequences are SGHTA and FQGNSA. Trimming took off 0 bases at V and 0 bases at J, with 17 bases between the two ends.

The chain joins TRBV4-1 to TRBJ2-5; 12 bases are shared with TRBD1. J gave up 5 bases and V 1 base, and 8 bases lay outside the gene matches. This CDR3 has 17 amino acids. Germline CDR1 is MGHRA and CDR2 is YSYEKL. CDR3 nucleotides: TGCGCCAGCAGCCAAGTTTCTGGGACAGGGGGCGCGGAGACCCAGTACTTC. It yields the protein CASSQVSGTGGAETQYF.

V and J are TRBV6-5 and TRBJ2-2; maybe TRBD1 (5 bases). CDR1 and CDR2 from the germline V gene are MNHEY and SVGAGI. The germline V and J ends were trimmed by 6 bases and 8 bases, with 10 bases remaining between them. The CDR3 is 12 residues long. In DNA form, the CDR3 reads TGTGCCAGCAGACCTCAGGGAGGGGAGCTGTTTTTT. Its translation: CASRPQGGELFF.

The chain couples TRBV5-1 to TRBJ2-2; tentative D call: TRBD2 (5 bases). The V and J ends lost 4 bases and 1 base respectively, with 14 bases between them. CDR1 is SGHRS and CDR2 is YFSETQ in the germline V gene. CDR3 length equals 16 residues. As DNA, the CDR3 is TGCGCCAGCAGCCCCCCGAGAAGCGGGAACACCGGGGAGCTGTTTTTT. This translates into CASSPPRSGNTGELFF.

The CDR3 DNA reads TGTGCCAGCAGTTTTTCGCAGACAGGGGGTAGAACTGAAGCTTTCTTT. Amino acids: CASSFSQTGGRTEAFF. This sequence joins TRBV27 and TRBJ1-1, with TRBD1 identical over 9 bases. V trimming: 3 bases; J trimming: 5 bases; junction bases outside the gene matches: 10. The CDR3 spans 16 residues. Germline CDR1 reads MNHEY; CDR2 reads SMNVEV (reference sequence).

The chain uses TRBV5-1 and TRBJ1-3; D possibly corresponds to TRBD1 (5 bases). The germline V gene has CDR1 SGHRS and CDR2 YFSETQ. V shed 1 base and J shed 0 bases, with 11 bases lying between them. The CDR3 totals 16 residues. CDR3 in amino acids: CASSLTVGGSGNTIYF. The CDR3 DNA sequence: TGCGCCAGCAGCTTGACGGTTGGGGGCTCTGGAAACACCATATATTTT. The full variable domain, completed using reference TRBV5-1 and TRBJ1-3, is KAGVTQTPRYLIKTRGQQVTLSCSPISGHRSVSWYQQTPGQGLQFLFEYFSETQRNKGNFPGRFSGRQFSNSRSEMNVSTLELGDSALYLCASSLTVGGSGNTIYFGEGSWLTVV.

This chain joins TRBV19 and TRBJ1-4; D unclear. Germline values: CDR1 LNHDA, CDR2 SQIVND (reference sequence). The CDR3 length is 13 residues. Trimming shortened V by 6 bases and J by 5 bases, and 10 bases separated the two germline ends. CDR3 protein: CASRREGNEKLFF. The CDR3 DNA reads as TGTGCCAGTAGGAGGGAAGGAAATGAAAAACTGTTTTTT. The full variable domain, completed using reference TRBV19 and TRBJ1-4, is DGGITQSPKYLFRKEGQNVTLSCEQNLNHDAMYWYRQDPGQGLRLIYYSQIVNDFQKGDIAEGYSVSREKKESFPLTVTSAQKNPTAFYLCASRREGNEKLFFGSGTQLSVL.

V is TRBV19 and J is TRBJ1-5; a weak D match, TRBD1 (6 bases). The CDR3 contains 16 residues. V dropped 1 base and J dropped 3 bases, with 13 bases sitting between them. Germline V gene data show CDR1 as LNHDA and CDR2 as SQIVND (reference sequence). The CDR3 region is CASSIGRRGDNQPQHF. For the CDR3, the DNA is TGTGCCAGTAGTATAGGGCGCAGGGGTGACAATCAGCCCCAGCATTTT.

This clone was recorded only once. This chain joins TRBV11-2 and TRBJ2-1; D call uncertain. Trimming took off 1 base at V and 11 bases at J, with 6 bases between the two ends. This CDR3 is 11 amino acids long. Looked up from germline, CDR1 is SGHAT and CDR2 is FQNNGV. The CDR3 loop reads CASSLGFQQFF. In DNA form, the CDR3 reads TGTGCCAGCAGCTTAGGGTTCCAGCAGTTCTTC.

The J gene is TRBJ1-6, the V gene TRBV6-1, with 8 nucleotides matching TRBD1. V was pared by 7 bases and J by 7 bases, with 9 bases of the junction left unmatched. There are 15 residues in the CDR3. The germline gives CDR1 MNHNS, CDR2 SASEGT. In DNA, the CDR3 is TGTGCCAGCACCATGACAGGGGAAAGGAATTCACCCCTCCACTTT. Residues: CASTMTGERNSPLHF.

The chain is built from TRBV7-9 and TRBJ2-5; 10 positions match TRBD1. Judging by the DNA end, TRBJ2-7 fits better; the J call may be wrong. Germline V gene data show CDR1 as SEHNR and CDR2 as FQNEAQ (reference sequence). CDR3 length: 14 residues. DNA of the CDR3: TGTGCCAGCAGACCGGGACAGGGGCTCTACGAGCAGTACTTC. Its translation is CASRPGQGLYEQYF.

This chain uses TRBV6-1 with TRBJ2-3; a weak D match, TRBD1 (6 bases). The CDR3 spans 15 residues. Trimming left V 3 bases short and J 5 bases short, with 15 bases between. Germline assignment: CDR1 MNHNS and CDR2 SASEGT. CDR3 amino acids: CASSDRAGVVDTQYF. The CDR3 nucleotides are TGTGCCAGCAGTGATCGGGCAGGGGTGGTAGATACGCAGTATTTT.

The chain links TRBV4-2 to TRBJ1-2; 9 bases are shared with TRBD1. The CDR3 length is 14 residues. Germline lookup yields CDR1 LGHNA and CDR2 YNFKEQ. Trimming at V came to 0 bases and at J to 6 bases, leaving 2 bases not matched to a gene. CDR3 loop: CASSQDRQGDGYTF. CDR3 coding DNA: TGTGCCAGCAGCCAAGATAGACAGGGGGATGGCTACACCTTC.